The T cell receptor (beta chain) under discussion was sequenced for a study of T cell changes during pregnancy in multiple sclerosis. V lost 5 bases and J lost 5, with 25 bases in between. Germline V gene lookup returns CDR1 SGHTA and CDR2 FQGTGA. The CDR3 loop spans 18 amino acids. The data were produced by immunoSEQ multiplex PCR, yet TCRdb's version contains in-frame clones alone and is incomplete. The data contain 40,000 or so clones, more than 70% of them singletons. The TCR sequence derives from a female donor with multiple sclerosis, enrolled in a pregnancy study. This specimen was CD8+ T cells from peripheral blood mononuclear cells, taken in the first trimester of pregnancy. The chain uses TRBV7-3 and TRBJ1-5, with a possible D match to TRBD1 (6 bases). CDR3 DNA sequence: TGTGCCAGCAGCCCCGACAGGCCAATATCTAAAACATATCAGCCCCAGCATTTT. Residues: CASSPDRPISKTYQPQHF.